This TCR beta chain is from a study of blood T cell repertoires in COVID-19. As originally analysed: Nucleated cell number was recorded as an estimate derived from reference gene primer amplification. Profiling relied on immunoSEQ multiplex PCR, and the TCRdb table lists in-frame clones only, not all of them. The DNA gave D and trimming, while V, J and clone size come from that table. Of about 300,000 clones listed, roughly 89% were seen once; the top ten hold approximately 1.8%. Enrolment of Seattle patients took place during active infection, and they were followed longitudinally. There are 15 residues in the CDR3. Germline-derived CDR1 and CDR2 are MNHEY and SVGAGI. V was pared by 2 bases and J by 3 bases, with 8 bases between.

This sequence originates from a woman younger than 45 with COVID-19, enrolled during active disease. The J gene is TRBJ1-6, the V gene TRBV6-5; no firm D call. The sample was peripheral blood. The CDR3, as DNA: TGTGCCAGCAGTTACCGTCCGGGCTATAATTCACCCCTCCACTTT. Translating gives CASSYRPGYNSPLHF.